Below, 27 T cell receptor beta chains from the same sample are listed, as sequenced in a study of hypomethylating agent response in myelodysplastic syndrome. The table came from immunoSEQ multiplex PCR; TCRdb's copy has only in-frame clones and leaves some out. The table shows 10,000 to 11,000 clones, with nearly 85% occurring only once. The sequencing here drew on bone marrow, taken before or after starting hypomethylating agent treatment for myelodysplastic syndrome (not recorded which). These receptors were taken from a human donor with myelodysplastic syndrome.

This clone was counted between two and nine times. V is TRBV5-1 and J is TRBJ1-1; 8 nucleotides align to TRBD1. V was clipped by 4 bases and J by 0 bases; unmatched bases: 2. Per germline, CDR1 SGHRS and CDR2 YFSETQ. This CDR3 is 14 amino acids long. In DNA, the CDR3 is TGCGCCAGCAGCAAGGACAGGGTGAACACTGAAGCTTTCTTT. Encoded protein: CASSKDRVNTEAFF.

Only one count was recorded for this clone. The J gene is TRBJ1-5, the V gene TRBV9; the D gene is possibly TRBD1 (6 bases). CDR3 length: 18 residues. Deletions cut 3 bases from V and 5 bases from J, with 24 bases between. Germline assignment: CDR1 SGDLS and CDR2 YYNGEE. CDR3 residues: CASSGCRGRAAAYQPQHF. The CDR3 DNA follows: TGTGCCAGCAGCGGATGTAGGGGGAGGGCAGCTGCCTATCAGCCCCAGCATTTT.

CDR3 coding DNA: TGTGCCAGCAGGAAAAAAGGGGCGGCTGGGGCCAACGTCCTGACTTTC. The encoded protein is CASRKKGAAGANVLTF. The chain uses TRBV28 and TRBJ2-6; tentative D call: TRBD1 (5 bases). The CDR3 has 16 residues. In germline, CDR1 is MDHEN, CDR2 SYDVKM. Trimming removed 6 bases at V and 2 bases at J, with 14 bases between.

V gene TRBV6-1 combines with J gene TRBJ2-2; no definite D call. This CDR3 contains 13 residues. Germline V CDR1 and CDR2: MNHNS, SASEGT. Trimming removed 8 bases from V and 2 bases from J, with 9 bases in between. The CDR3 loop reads CASPSLNTGELFF. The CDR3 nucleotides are TGTGCCAGCCCCTCACTAAACACCGGGGAGCTGTTTTTT.

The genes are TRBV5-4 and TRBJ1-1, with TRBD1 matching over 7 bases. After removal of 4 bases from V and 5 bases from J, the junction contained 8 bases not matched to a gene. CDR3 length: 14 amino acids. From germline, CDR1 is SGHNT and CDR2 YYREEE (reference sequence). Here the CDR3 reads CASSPTGAGTEAFF. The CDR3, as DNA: TGTGCCAGCAGCCCCACAGGGGCGGGAACTGAAGCTTTCTTT.

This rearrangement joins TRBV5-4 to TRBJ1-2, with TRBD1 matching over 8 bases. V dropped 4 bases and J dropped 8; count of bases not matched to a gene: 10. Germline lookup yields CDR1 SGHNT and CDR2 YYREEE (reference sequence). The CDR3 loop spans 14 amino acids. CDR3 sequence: CASSVGQVMGGYTF. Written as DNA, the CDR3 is TGTGCCAGCAGCGTGGGACAGGTTATGGGAGGCTACACCTTC.

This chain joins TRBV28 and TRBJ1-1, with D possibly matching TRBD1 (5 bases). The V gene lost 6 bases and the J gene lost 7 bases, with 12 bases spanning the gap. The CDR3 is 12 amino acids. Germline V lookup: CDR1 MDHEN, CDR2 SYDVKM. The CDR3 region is CASREGRLEAFF. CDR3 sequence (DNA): TGTGCCAGCAGGGAGGGACGGCTTGAAGCTTTCTTT.

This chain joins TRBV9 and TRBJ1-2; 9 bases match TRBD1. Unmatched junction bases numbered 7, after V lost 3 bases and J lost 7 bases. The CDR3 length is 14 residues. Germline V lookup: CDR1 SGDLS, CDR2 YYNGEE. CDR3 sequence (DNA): TGTGCCAGCAGCGAGACCGGGACAGGGTTTGGCTACACCTTC. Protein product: CASSETGTGFGYTF.

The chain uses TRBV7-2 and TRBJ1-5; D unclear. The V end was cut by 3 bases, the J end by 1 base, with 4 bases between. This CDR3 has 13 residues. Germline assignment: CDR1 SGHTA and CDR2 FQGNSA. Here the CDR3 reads CASSLRSNQPQHF. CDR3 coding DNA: TGTGCCAGCAGCTTGAGGAGCAATCAGCCCCAGCATTTT.

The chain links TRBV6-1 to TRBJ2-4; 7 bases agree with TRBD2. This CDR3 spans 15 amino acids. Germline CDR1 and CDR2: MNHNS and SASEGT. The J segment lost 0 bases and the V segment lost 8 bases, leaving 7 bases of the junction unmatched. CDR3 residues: CASLRAGLAKNIQYF. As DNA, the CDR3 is TGTGCCAGCCTTCGAGCGGGGTTAGCCAAAAACATTCAGTACTTC.

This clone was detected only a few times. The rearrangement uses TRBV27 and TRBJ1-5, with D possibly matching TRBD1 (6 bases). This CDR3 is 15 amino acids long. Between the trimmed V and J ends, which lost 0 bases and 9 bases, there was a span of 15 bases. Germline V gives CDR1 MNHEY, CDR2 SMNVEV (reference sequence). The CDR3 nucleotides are TGTGCCAGCAGTTTATCGTCCGGGGGCGCAAGGCCCCAGCATTTT. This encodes CASSLSSGGARPQHF.

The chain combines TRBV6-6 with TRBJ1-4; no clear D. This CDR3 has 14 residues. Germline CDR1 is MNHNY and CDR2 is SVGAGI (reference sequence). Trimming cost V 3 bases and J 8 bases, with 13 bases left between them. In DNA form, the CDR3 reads TGTGCCAGCAGTTATCTGGCGGTGCAGGAAAAACTGTTTTTT. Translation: CASSYLAVQEKLFF.

The CDR3 region is CASSPRLAGSADTQYF. The CDR3 nucleotides read TGTGCCAGCAGCCCTCGACTAGCGGGGTCGGCAGATACGCAGTATTTT. The rearrangement links TRBV11-2 to TRBJ2-3; TRBD2 agrees at 11 bases. The V segment lost 5 bases and the J segment 4 bases; nucleotides outside the gene matches: 8. The germline CDR1 and CDR2 sequences are SGHAT and FQNNGV. This CDR3 has 16 residues.

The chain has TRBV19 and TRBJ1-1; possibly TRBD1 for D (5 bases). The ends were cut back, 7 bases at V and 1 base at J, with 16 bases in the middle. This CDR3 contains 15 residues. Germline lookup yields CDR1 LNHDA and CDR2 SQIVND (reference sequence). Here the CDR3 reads CASILTGRRNTEAFF. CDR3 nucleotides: TGTGCCAGTATCCTCACGGGGCGGCGGAACACTGAAGCTTTCTTT.

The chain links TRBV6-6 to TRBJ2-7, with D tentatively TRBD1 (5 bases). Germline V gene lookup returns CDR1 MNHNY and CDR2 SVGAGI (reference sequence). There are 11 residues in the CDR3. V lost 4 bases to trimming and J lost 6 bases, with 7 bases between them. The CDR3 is CASSLRGEQYF. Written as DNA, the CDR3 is TGTGCCAGCAGTTTAAGGGGCGAGCAGTACTTC.

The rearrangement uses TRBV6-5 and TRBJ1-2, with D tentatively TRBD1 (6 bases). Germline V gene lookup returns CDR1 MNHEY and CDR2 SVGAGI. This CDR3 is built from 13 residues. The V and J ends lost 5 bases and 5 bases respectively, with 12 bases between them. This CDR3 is CASSPRTVYGYTF. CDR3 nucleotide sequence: TGTGCCAGCAGTCCCCGGACAGTTTATGGCTACACCTTC.

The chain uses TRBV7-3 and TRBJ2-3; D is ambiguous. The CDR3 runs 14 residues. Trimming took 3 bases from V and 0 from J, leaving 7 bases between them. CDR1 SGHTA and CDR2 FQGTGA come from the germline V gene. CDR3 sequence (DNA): TGTGCCAGCAGCTTGGGTTCCAGCACAGATACGCAGTATTTT. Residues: CASSLGSSTDTQYF.

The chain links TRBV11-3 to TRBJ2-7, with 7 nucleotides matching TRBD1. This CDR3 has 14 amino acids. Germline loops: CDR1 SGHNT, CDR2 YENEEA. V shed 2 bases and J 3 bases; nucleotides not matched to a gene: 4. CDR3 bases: TGTGCCAGCAGCTTACAGGGGGATGGCTACGAGCAGTACTTC. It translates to CASSLQGDGYEQYF.

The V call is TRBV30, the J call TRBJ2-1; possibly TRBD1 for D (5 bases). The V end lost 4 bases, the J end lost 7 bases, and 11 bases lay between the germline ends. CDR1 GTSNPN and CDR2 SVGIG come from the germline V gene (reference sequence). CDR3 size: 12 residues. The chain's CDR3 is CAWTRKGNEQFF. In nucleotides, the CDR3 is TGTGCCTGGACGAGAAAGGGGAATGAGCAGTTCTTC.

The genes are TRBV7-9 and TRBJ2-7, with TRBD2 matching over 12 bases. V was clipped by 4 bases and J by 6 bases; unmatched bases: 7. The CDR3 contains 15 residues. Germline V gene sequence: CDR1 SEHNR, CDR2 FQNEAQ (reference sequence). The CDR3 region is CASSSRTSGIGEQYF. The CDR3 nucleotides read TGTGCCAGCAGCTCGCGGACTAGCGGGATTGGCGAGCAGTACTTC. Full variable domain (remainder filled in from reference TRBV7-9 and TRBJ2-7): DTGVSQNPRHKITKRGQNVTFRCDPISEHNRLYWYRQTLGQGPEFLTYFQNEAQLEKSRLLSDRFSAERPKGSFSTLEIQRTEQGDSAMYLCASSSRTSGIGEQYFGPGTRLTVT.

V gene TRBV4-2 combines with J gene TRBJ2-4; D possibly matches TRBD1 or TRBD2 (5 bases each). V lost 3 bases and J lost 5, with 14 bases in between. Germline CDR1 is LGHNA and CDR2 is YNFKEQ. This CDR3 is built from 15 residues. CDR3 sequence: CASSQRGPRENIQYF. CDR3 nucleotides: TGTGCCAGCAGCCAGAGGGGACCGCGAGAAAACATTCAGTACTTC.

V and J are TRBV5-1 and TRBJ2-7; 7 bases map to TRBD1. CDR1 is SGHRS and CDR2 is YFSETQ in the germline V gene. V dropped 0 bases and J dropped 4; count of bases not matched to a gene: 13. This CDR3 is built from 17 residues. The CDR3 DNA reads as TGCGCCAGCAGCTTGGATGGGGCACCGGACAGGCTTTACGAGCAGTACTTC. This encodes CASSLDGAPDRLYEQYF.

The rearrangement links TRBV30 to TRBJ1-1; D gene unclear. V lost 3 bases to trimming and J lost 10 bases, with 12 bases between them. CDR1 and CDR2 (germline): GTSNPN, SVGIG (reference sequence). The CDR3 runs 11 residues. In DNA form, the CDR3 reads TGTGCCTGGAGGAACAAAAGCCCAGCTTTCTTT. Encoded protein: CAWRNKSPAFF.

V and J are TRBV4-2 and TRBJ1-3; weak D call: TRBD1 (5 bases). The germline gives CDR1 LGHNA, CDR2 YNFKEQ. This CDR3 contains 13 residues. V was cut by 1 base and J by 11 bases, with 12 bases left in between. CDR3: CASSQGLRDPIYF. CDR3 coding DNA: TGTGCCAGCAGCCAAGGACTTAGGGACCCCATATATTTT.

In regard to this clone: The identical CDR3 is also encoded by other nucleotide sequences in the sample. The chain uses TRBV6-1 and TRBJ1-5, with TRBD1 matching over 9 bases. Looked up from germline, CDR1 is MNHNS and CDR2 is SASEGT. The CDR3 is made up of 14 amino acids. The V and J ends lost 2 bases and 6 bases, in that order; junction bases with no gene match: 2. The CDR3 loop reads CASSETGGGQPQHF. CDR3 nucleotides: TGTGCCAGCAGTGAAACAGGGGGCGGTCAGCCCCAGCATTTT.

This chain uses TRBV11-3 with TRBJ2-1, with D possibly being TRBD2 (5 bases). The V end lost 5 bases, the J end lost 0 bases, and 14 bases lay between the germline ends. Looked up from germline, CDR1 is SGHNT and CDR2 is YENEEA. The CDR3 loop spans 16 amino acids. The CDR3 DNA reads TGTGCCAGCAGCCTCTCCCTAGCAGGCTCCTACAATGAGCAGTTCTTC. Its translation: CASSLSLAGSYNEQFF.

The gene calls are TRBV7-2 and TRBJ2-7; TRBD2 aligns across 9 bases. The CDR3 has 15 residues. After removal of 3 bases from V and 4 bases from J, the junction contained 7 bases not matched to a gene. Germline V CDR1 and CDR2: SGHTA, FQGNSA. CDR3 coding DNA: TGTGCCAGCAGCTTGGGTAGCGGGGGCTTTTACGAGCAGTACTTC. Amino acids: CASSLGSGGFYEQYF. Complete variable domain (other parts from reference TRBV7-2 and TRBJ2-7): GAGVSQSPSNKVTEKGKDVELRCDPISGHTALYWYRQSLGQGLEFLIYFQGNSAPDKSGLPSDRFSAERTGGSVSTLTIQRTQQEDSAVYLCASSLGSGGFYEQYFGPGTRLTVT.